These 18 T cell receptor beta chains share one sample of origin, sequenced in a study of Ad26.COV2.S vaccination and SARS-CoV-2 variants. Treatment of the sample: around 19 received Ad26.COV2.S at low or high dose, single or two shots; roughly five received placebo; per-sample allocation not given. Specimens were obtained on day 63 following the first vaccine or placebo injection. The method was immunoSEQ multiplex PCR; TCRdb's version includes in-frame clones alone and lacks a portion of them. The data show roughly 450,000 clones, with 80% to 95% seen just once and about 12% held by the top ten. The sample was peripheral blood, taken in a trial of Ad26.COV2.S vaccine versus placebo. The receptors come from a person aged 18-60 years who received the Ad26.COV2.S COVID-19 vaccine or a placebo.

The chain uses TRBV13 and TRBJ1-2, with D unclear. Looked up from germline, CDR1 is PRHDT and CDR2 is FYEKMQ (reference sequence). CDR3 size: 13 residues. V lost 7 bases, J lost 3 bases, and 12 bases lay in between. CDR3 nucleotides: TGTGCCAGCACCGAACCCGGGTACTATGGCTACACCTTC. As protein: CASTEPGYYGYTF.

The V call is TRBV6-5, the J call TRBJ2-1, with TRBD1 identical over 8 bases. CDR3 length equals 14 residues. V gave up 6 bases and J gave up 7 bases; unmatched junction bases: 8. The V gene's germline CDR1 is MNHEY and CDR2 SVGAGI. CDR3 in DNA: TGTGCCAGCAGAAACCCGGGACAGGTTAATGAGCAGTTCTTC. Amino acid sequence: CASRNPGQVNEQFF.

V and J are TRBV30 and TRBJ2-2, with D tentatively TRBD2 (6 bases). Germline CDR1 GTSNPN, CDR2 SVGIG (reference sequence). This CDR3 comprises 18 residues. V was cut by 0 bases and J by 2 bases, with 19 bases left in between. The CDR3 reads CAWSVMSGEKPNTGELFF. The CDR3 coding sequence is TGTGCCTGGAGTGTCATGTCGGGGGAAAAACCTAACACCGGGGAGCTGTTTTTT. Together with reference TRBV30 and TRBJ2-2, the CDR3 gives the full variable domain: SQTIHQWPATLVQPVGSPLSLECTVEGTSNPNLYWYRQAAGRGLQLLFYSVGIGQISSEVPQNLSASRPQDRQFILSSKKLLLSDSGFYLCAWSVMSGEKPNTGELFFGEGSRLTVL.

The chain couples TRBV6-2 or TRBV6-3 to TRBJ1-1; D remains ambiguous. With 1 base removed from V and 6 bases from J, the gap between germline ends came to 9 bases. The CDR3 has 13 amino acids. Looked up from germline, CDR1 is MNHEY and CDR2 is SVGEGT. In DNA form, the CDR3 reads TGTGCCAGCAGTTACTACGACCTATCTGAAGCTTTCTTT. This translates into CASSYYDLSEAFF.

The J gene is TRBJ2-7, the V gene TRBV7-9; D gene ambiguous. V was cut by 6 bases and J by 4 bases, with 16 bases left in between. The CDR3 spans 14 residues. Per the germline V gene, CDR1 is SEHNR and CDR2 is FQNEAQ (reference sequence). The CDR3 here is CASRSQGNTYEQYF. The CDR3 DNA reads as TGTGCCAGCAGAAGCCAAGGGAATACATACGAGCAGTACTTC. The whole variable domain, remainder taken from reference TRBV7-9 and TRBJ2-7, is DTGVSQNPRHKITKRGQNVTFRCDPISEHNRLYWYRQTLGQGPEFLTYFQNEAQLEKSRLLSDRFSAERPKGSFSTLEIQRTEQGDSAMYLCASRSQGNTYEQYFGPGTRLTVT.

This sequence joins TRBV4-3 and TRBJ2-1, with TRBD2 identical over 7 bases. The trim removed 3 bases at V and 8 bases at J, leaving 16 bases unmatched. Germline CDR1 is LGHNA and CDR2 is YSLEER. The CDR3 totals 17 residues. The CDR3 nucleotides read TGCGCCAGCAGCCAGTCGGTGCGGGGGATGGGTTGGGATGAGCAGTTCTTC. Its protein product is CASSQSVRGMGWDEQFF.

This rearrangement joins TRBV6-5 to TRBJ1-2; D remains unclear. The CDR3 has 13 amino acids. V was cut by 5 bases and J by 4 bases, with 11 bases left in between. Per germline, CDR1 MNHEY and CDR2 SVGAGI. CDR3 amino acids: CASSPQSFYGYTF. The DNA of the CDR3 is TGTGCCAGCAGTCCACAAAGCTTCTATGGCTACACCTTC.

The V gene is TRBV5-5, the J gene TRBJ1-1; D remains unclear. Trimming took off 2 bases at V and 0 bases at J, with 8 bases between the two ends. The CDR3 covers 14 residues. Germline assignment: CDR1 SGHKS and CDR2 YYEKEE (reference sequence). The CDR3 region has the DNA TGTGCCAGCAGCTTTTCAGTTATGAACACTGAAGCTTTCTTT. This gives the protein CASSFSVMNTEAFF. Full variable domain (remainder filled in from reference TRBV5-5 and TRBJ1-1): DAGVTQSPTHLIKTRGQQVTLRCSPISGHKSVSWYQQVLGQGPQFIFQYYEKEERGRGNFPDRFSARQFPNYSSELNVNALLLGDSALYLCASSFSVMNTEAFFGQGTRLTVV.

CDR3 coding DNA: TGTGCCAGCAGCCCCCCTCCTGGGCGAACGGCGTACGAGCAGTACTTC. This gives the protein CASSPPPGRTAYEQYF. The chain has TRBV28 and TRBJ2-7; D is unclear. The germline V gene encodes CDR1 MDHEN and CDR2 SYDVKM. Trimming took 6 bases from V and 4 from J, leaving 22 bases between them. The CDR3 spans 16 residues.

The chain carries TRBV6-2 or TRBV6-3 and TRBJ1-4, with D possibly matching TRBD1 (6 bases). Trimming removed 2 bases from V and 4 bases from J, with 8 bases in between. The CDR3 is made up of 14 amino acids. Germline V gives CDR1 MNHEY, CDR2 SVGEGT. In DNA form, the CDR3 reads TGTGCCAGCAGTTACCAGGGGTTTAATGAAAAACTGTTTTTT. Its protein is CASSYQGFNEKLFF.

This clone was seen only once. The gene calls are TRBV30 and TRBJ2-7; D is unclear. Germline assignment: CDR1 GTSNPN and CDR2 SVGIG (reference sequence). There are 12 residues in the CDR3. V lost 2 bases to trimming and J lost 0 bases, with 5 bases between them. The CDR3 region is CAWSRSSYEQYF. The CDR3 region has the DNA TGTGCCTGGAGTCGGAGCTCCTACGAGCAGTACTTC.

On this clone: The junction shows a germline mismatch at one end, possibly a read error. V gene TRBV7-3 combines with J gene TRBJ1-6, with 12 bases aligning to TRBD1. Germline V gene data show CDR1 as SGHTA and CDR2 as FQGTGA. The CDR3 sequence is 16 residues long. CDR3 loop: CASSVTGTGGNSPLHF. CDR3 in DNA: TGTGCCAGCAGCGTAACCGGGACAGGGGGCAATTCACCCCTCCACTTT.

The J gene is TRBJ2-1, the V gene TRBV18, with D perhaps TRBD1 or TRBD2 (5 bases each). V shed 2 bases and J shed 7 bases, with 15 bases lying between them. Per the germline V gene, CDR1 is KGHSH and CDR2 is LQKENI. The CDR3 length is 15 residues. The CDR3 DNA reads as TGTGCCAGCTCACCAACCGTGAGAGGGGCGAATGAGCAGTTCTTC. It is translated as CASSPTVRGANEQFF.

This clone has more than one count but fewer than ten. This sample also contains other DNA sequences that code for the same CDR3. V and J are TRBV7-3 and TRBJ2-3; 8 bases align to TRBD1. This CDR3 is built from 14 residues. CDR1 is SGHTA and CDR2 is FQGTGA in the germline V gene. V lost 4 bases, J lost 1 base, and 1 base stayed unmatched. CDR3 DNA sequence: TGTGCCAGCAGCTCGGGACAGGGCACAGATACGCAGTATTTT. Its protein is CASSSGQGTDTQYF.

The chain joins TRBV27 to TRBJ2-1, with D uncertain. Germline CDR1 reads MNHEY; CDR2 reads SMNVEV (reference sequence). Trimming shortened V by 3 bases and J by 8 bases, and 5 bases separated the two germline ends. The CDR3 is 11 residues long. CDR3 coding DNA: TGTGCCAGCAGTTTGGCCGATGAGCAGTTCTTC. Translating gives CASSLADEQFF.

This rearrangement joins TRBV5-4 to TRBJ2-1, with 8 positions matching TRBD1. Germline trimming cut 2 bases from V and 2 bases from J; bases unmatched to any gene: 3. This CDR3 is built from 15 residues. Germline V gene lookup returns CDR1 SGHNT and CDR2 YYREEE (reference sequence). The CDR3 DNA reads as TGTGCCAGCAGCTTAGACAGGGGCCCCTACAATGAGCAGTTCTTC. This encodes CASSLDRGPYNEQFF.

This clone occurred once. This sequence joins TRBV29-1 and TRBJ2-7; 8 bases agree with TRBD1. Germline V CDR1 and CDR2: SQVTM, ANQGSEA. V was clipped by 6 bases and J by 1 base; unmatched bases: 5. The CDR3 loop spans 13 amino acids. The CDR3 DNA reads TGCAGCGTCGGAGGACAGGGTTCCTACGAGCAGTACTTC. Its protein product is CSVGGQGSYEQYF.

J is TRBJ2-7 and V is TRBV6-5; tentative D call: TRBD1 (6 bases). The CDR3 extends over 15 amino acids. Trimming removed 3 bases at V and 2 bases at J, with 14 bases between. The germline gives CDR1 MNHEY, CDR2 SVGAGI. The CDR3 DNA sequence: TGTGCCAGCAGTTATAAGGAACAGGGTACCTACGAGCAGTACTTC. Amino acids: CASSYKEQGTYEQYF.